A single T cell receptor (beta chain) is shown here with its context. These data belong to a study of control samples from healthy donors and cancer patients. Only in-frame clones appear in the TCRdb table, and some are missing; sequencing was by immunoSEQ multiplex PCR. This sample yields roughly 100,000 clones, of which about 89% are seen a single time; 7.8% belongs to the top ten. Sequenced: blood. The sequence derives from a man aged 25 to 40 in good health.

The DNA for the CDR3 is TGTGCCATCACCTCGGACAGGGTGGGCACTGAAGCTTTCTTT. Protein sequence: CAITSDRVGTEAFF. This sequence joins TRBV10-3 and TRBJ1-1; 8 nucleotides line up with TRBD1. Per the germline V gene, CDR1 is ENHRY and CDR2 is SYGVKD. Trimming cost V 7 bases and J 4 bases; bases outside gene matches: 8. The CDR3 runs 14 residues.